This T cell receptor (beta chain) was obtained from a study of CD8+ T cells in alopecia areata. General observations from the study: Many expanded lesional clones persisted in scalp and blood during tofacitinib. Because one nonresponder was included, the link of baseline CD8+ expansion to response is considered uncertain.

Worth noting for this clone: Its antigen is not known.

Reverse transcription of extracted RNA yielded cDNA, which provided the sequencing template. The protocol was immunoSEQ multiplex PCR, while the TCRdb copy is restricted to in-frame clones and leaves out a portion. The data show 100,000 to 130,000 clones, around 83% seen once. Sample treatment: oral pan-JAK inhibitor, 5-10 mg twice daily. Trimming pared 5 bases from V and 13 bases from J, leaving 14 bases between. CDR3 length: 12 amino acids. CDR1 is SGHNT, CDR2 YENEEA, per germline. The chain links TRBV11-3 to TRBJ2-2; D not certain. The source material was CD8+ T cells sorted from blood, sampled at week 24, from a patient treated with tofacitinib. This sequence originates from a human donor with alopecia areata. CDR3 sequence: CASSLSVMRLFF. In DNA form, the CDR3 reads TGTGCCAGCAGCCTGAGCGTCATGCGGCTGTTTTTT.